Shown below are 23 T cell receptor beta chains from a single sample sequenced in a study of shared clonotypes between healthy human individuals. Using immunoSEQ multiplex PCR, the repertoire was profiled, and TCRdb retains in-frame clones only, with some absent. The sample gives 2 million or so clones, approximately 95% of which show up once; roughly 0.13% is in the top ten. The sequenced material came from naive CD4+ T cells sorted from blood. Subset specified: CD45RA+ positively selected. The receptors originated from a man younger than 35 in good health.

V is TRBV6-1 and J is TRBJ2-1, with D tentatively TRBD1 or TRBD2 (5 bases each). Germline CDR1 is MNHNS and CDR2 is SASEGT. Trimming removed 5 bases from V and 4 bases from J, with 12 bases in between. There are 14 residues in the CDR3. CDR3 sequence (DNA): TGTGCCAGCAGTACCCCGGGACGGTACAATGAGCAGTTCTTC. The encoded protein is CASSTPGRYNEQFF.

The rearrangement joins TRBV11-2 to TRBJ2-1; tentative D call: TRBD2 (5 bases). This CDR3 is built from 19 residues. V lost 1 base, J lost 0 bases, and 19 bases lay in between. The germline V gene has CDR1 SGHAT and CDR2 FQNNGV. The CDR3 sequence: CASSLGLLLAPSSYNEQFF. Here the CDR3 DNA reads TGTGCCAGCAGCTTAGGCCTCCTCCTAGCCCCCAGCTCCTACAATGAGCAGTTCTTC. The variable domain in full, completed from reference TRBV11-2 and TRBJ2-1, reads EAGVAQSPRYKIIEKRQSVAFWCNPISGHATLYWYQQILGQGPKLLIQFQNNGVVDDSQLPKDRFSAERLKGVDSTLKIQPAKLEDSAVYLCASSLGLLLAPSSYNEQFFGPGTRLTVL.

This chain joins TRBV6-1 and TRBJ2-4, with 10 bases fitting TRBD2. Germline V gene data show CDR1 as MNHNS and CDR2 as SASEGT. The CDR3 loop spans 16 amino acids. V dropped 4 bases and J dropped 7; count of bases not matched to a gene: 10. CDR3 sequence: CASSGGLAGVQNIQYF. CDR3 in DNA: TGTGCCAGCAGTGGTGGGCTAGCGGGGGTTCAGAACATTCAGTACTTC.

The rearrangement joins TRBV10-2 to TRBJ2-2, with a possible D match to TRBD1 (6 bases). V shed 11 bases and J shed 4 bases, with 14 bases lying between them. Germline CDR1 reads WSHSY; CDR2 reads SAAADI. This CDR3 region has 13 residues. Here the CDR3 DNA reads TGCGCCGGGGGCCCTGGGTTCACCGGGGAGCTGTTTTTT. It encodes CAGGPGFTGELFF.

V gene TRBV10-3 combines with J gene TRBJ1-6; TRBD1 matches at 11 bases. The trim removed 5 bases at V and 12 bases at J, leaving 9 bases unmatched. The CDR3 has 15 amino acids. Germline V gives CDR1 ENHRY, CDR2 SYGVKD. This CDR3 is CAISPIPGQGGPLHF. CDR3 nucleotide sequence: TGTGCCATCAGTCCTATCCCGGGACAGGGGGGACCCCTCCACTTT.

CDR3 nucleotides: TGTGCCACCGGACAGGGGGCAGGTACGACTGAAGCTTTCTTT. Translating gives CATGQGAGTTEAFF. The J gene is TRBJ1-1, the V gene TRBV15; 11 positions match TRBD1. CDR1 and CDR2 from the germline V gene are LNHNV and YYDKDF (reference sequence). The CDR3 is made up of 14 amino acids. J gave up 5 bases and V 8 bases, and 7 bases lay outside the gene matches.

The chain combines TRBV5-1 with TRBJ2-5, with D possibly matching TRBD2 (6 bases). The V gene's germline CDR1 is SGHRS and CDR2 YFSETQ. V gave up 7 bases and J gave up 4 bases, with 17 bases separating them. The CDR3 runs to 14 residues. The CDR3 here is CASATPGTPETQYF. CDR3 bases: TGCGCCAGCGCCACACCCGGGACTCCAGAGACCCAGTACTTC.

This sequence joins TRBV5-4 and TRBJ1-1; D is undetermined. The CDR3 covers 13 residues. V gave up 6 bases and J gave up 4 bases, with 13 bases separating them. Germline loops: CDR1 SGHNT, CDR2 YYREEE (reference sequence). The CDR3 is CASTSSRVTEAFF. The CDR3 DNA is TGTGCCAGCACCTCCAGCCGAGTCACTGAAGCTTTCTTT.

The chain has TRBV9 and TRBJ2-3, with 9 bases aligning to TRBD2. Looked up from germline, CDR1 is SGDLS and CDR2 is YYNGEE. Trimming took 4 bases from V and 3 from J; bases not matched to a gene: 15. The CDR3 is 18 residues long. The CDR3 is CASSPSLNSGSSTDTQYF. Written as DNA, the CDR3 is TGTGCCAGCAGCCCTAGTCTTAATAGCGGGAGTAGTACAGATACGCAGTATTTT.

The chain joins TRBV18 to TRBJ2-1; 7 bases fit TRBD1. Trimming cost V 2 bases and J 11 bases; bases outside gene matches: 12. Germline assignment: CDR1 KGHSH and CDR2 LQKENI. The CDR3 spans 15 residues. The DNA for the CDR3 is TGTGCCAGCTCACCAGGACAGGAGCTCGTAGGGCAGCAGTTCTTC. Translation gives CASSPGQELVGQQFF.

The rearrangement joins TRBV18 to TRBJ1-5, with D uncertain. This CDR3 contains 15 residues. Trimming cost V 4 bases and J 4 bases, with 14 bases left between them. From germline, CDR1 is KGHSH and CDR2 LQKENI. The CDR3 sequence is CASSLNRALNQPQHF. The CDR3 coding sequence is TGTGCCAGCTCACTAAACCGGGCTTTAAATCAGCCCCAGCATTTT.

In nucleotides, the CDR3 is TGTGCTAGTGGCCCGACCGACAGGCGAAGGGGTTTCCGTGGGAACTACGAGCAGTACTTC. It is translated as CASGPTDRRRGFRGNYEQYF. The chain carries TRBV12-5 and TRBJ2-7; D possibly corresponds to TRBD1 (6 bases). The CDR3 length is 20 residues. V lost 6 bases and J lost 3, with 33 bases in between. Germline CDR1 is LGHNT and CDR2 is FRNRAP.

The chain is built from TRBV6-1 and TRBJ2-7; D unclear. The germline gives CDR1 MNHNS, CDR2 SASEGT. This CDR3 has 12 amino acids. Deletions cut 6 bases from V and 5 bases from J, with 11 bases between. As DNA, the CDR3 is TGTGCCAGCAGAGAAAAAGGGAACGAGCAGTACTTC. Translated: CASREKGNEQYF.

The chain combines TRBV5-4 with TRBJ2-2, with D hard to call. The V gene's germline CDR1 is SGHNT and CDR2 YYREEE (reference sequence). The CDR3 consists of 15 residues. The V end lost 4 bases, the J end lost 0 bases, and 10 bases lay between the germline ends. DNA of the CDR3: TGTGCCAGCAGCCCGGCAGGACCGAACACCGGGGAGCTGTTTTTT. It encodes CASSPAGPNTGELFF.

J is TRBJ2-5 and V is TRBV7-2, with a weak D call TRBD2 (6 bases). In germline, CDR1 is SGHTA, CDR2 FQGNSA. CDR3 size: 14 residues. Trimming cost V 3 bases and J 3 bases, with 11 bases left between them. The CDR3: CASSLGGLEETQYF. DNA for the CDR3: TGTGCCAGCAGCTTGGGAGGATTAGAAGAGACCCAGTACTTC. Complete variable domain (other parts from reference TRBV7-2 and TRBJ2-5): GAGVSQSPSNKVTEKGKDVELRCDPISGHTALYWYRQSLGQGLEFLIYFQGNSAPDKSGLPSDRFSAERTGGSVSTLTIQRTQQEDSAVYLCASSLGGLEETQYFGPGTRLLVL.

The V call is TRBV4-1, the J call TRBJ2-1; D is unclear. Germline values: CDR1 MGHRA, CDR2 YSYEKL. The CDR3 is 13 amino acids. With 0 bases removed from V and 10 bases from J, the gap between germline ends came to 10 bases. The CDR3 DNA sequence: TGCGCCAGCAGCCAAGATCAAAGGTGGGAGCAGTTCTTC. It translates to CASSQDQRWEQFF.

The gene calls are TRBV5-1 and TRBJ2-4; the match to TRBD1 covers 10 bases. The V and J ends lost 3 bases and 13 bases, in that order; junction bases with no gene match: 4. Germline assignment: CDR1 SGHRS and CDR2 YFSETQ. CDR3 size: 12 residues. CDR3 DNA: TGCGCCAGCAGCTCGGACAGGGGGGAACAGTACTTC. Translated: CASSSDRGEQYF.

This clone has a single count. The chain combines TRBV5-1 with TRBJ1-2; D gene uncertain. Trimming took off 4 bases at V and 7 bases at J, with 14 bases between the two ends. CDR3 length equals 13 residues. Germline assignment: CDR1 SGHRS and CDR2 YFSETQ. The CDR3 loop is CASSPNQGPGYTF. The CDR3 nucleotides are TGCGCCAGCAGCCCAAATCAAGGTCCTGGCTACACCTTC.

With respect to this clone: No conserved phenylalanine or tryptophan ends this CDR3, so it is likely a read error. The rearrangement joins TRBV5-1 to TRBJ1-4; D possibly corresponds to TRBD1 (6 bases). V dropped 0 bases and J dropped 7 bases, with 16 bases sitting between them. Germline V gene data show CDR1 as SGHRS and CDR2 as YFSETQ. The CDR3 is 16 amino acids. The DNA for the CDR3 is TGCGCCAGCAGCTTGGTCGGTGTGTCGGGGGCTGAAAAACTGTTTCTT. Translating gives CASSLVGVSGAEKLFL.

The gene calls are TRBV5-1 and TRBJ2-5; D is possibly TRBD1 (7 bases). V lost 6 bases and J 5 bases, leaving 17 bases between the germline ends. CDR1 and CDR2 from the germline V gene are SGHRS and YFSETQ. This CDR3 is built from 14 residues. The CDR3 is CASIPGGGGETQYF. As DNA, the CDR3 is TGCGCCAGCATTCCCGGAGGGGGCGGGGAGACCCAGTACTTC.

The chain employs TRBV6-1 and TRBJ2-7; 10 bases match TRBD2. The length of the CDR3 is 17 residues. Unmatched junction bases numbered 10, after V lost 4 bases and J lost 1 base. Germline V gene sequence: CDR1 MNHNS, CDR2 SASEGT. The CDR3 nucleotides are TGTGCCAGCAGTGGGACAGCGGCTAGCGGGAGATCCTACGAGCAGTACTTC. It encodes CASSGTAASGRSYEQYF.

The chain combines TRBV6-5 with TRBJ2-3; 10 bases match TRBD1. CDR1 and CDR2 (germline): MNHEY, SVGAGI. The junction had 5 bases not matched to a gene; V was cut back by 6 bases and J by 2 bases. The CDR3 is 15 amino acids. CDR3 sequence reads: CASSRGQGPTDTQYF. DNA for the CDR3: TGTGCCAGCAGCCGGGGACAGGGGCCCACAGATACGCAGTATTTT.

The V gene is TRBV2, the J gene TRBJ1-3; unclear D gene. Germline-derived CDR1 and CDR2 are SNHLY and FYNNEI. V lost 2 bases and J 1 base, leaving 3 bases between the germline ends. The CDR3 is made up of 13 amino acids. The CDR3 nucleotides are TGTGCCAGCAGTGAAAATTCTGGAAACACCATATATTTT. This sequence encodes CASSENSGNTIYF.